This entry lists 20 T cell receptor beta chains sequenced from one sample in a study of blood T cell repertoires in COVID-19. The protocol was immunoSEQ multiplex PCR, while the TCRdb copy is restricted to in-frame clones and leaves out a portion. The sample has some 220,000 clones; around 86% are singletons. Material: peripheral blood. The receptors shown here come from a woman between 65 and 79 years old with COVID-19, enrolled during active disease.

The chain is built from TRBV4-3 and TRBJ2-4; D unclear. Germline V gives CDR1 LGHNA, CDR2 YSLEER. Trimming took 3 bases from V and 8 from J, leaving 8 bases between them. This CDR3 comprises 12 residues. CDR3 loop: CASSQRSDIQYF. The CDR3 nucleotides read TGCGCCAGCAGCCAGAGATCGGACATTCAGTACTTC.

The CDR3: CASSSEGESYEQYF. In DNA, the CDR3 is TGTGCCAGCAGTTCGGAGGGAGAGTCCTACGAGCAGTACTTC. The genes are TRBV6-2 or TRBV6-3 and TRBJ2-7, with D maybe TRBD2 (6 bases). Trimming pared 4 bases from V and 1 base from J, leaving 11 bases between. This CDR3 contains 14 residues. Looked up from germline, CDR1 is MNHEY and CDR2 is SVGEGT.

The genes are TRBV29-1 and TRBJ2-5, with D maybe TRBD1 (6 bases). The germline gives CDR1 SQVTM, CDR2 ANQGSEA. V was clipped by 6 bases and J by 8 bases, with 16 bases between them. This CDR3 has 12 residues. The CDR3, as DNA: TGCAGCGTCTCAACAGGGCTTAATACCCAGTACTTC. Translated, it gives CSVSTGLNTQYF. Full variable domain (remainder filled in from reference TRBV29-1 and TRBJ2-5): SAVISQKPSRDICQRGTSLTIQCQVDSQVTMMFWYRQQPGQSLTLIATANQGSEATYESGFVIDKFPISRPNLTFSTLTVSNMSPEDSSIYLCSVSTGLNTQYFGPGTRLLVL.

The chain joins TRBV27 to TRBJ1-4, with TRBD1 as a possible D gene (6 bases). Per the germline V gene, CDR1 is MNHEY and CDR2 is SMNVEV (reference sequence). Trimming stripped 0 bases from V and 5 bases from J, with 10 bases between. The CDR3 is made up of 15 amino acids. CDR3: CASSLSGHRNEKLFF. As DNA, the CDR3 is TGTGCCAGCAGTTTATCGGGACACCGAAATGAAAAACTGTTTTTT.

The CDR3 region has the DNA TGTGCCAGCAGGGCCGGGACAGGGACGTCTGAAGCTTTCTTT. Encoded protein: CASRAGTGTSEAFF. The chain combines TRBV27 with TRBJ1-1, with 9 bases aligning to TRBD1. CDR3 length: 14 amino acids. Trimming at V came to 6 bases and at J to 6 bases, leaving 8 bases not matched to a gene. Per germline, CDR1 MNHEY and CDR2 SMNVEV (reference sequence).

The CDR3 loop reads CATEQGNTGELFF. The CDR3 DNA sequence: TGTGCCACCGAACAGGGAAACACCGGGGAGCTGTTTTTT. The gene calls are TRBV24-1 and TRBJ2-2, with a weak D call TRBD1 (6 bases). CDR3 length: 13 amino acids. Trimming shortened V by 9 bases and J by 2 bases, and 9 bases separated the two germline ends. Germline CDR1 is KGHDR and CDR2 is SFDVKD.

J is TRBJ2-1 and V is TRBV5-1, with 7 bases that match TRBD1. Trimming cost V 2 bases and J 0 bases; bases outside gene matches: 2. From germline, CDR1 is SGHRS and CDR2 YFSETQ. The CDR3 consists of 15 residues. The DNA of the CDR3 is TGCGCCAGCAGCTTAACAGGGGACTCCTACAATGAGCAGTTCTTC. Encoded protein: CASSLTGDSYNEQFF. Together with reference TRBV5-1 and TRBJ2-1, the CDR3 gives the full variable domain: KAGVTQTPRYLIKTRGQQVTLSCSPISGHRSVSWYQQTPGQGLQFLFEYFSETQRNKGNFPGRFSGRQFSNSRSEMNVSTLELGDSALYLCASSLTGDSYNEQFFGPGTRLTVL.

The genes are TRBV18 and TRBJ1-3, with D tentatively TRBD1 (6 bases). The germline V and J ends were trimmed by 2 bases and 4 bases, with 15 bases remaining between them. Looked up from germline, CDR1 is KGHSH and CDR2 is LQKENI. The CDR3 spans 16 residues. Written as DNA, the CDR3 is TGTGCCAGCTCACCATTATTGGGGGCGGAAGGAAACACCATATATTTT. Its translation is CASSPLLGAEGNTIYF.

The chain uses TRBV7-2 and TRBJ2-7; 12 positions agree with TRBD2. The CDR3 spans 14 residues. V lost 5 bases to trimming and J lost 3 bases; unmatched junction nucleotides: 2. Germline V gives CDR1 SGHTA, CDR2 FQGNSA. CDR3 region: CASSRTSGIYEQYF. In DNA form, the CDR3 reads TGTGCCAGCAGCAGGACTAGCGGGATCTACGAGCAGTACTTC.

The chain uses TRBV28 and TRBJ1-6, with D maybe TRBD1 (5 bases). Trimming took 5 bases from V and 5 from J, leaving 16 bases between them. The CDR3 has 16 amino acids. CDR1 and CDR2 (germline): MDHEN, SYDVKM. In nucleotides, the CDR3 is TGTGCCAGCAGTCCTTTGACAGCGAAAAATAATTCACCCCTCCACTTT. It is translated as CASSPLTAKNNSPLHF.

This chain uses TRBV6-5 with TRBJ2-5; D possibly corresponds to TRBD1 (5 bases). Trimming stripped 2 bases from V and 5 bases from J, with 9 bases between. The CDR3 is 13 amino acids. The germline V gene encodes CDR1 MNHEY and CDR2 SVGAGI. The DNA of the CDR3 is TGTGCCAGCAGTTACGGCAGGGCCGAGACCCAGTACTTC. It codes for CASSYGRAETQYF.

The chain joins TRBV19 to TRBJ2-1; 7 bases are a match to TRBD2. Germline V lookup: CDR1 LNHDA, CDR2 SQIVND (reference sequence). The CDR3 has 14 amino acids. The ends lost 3 bases at V and 5 bases at J; junction bases unmatched: 4. CDR3 residues: CASSMVGGDNEQFF. Written as DNA, the CDR3 is TGTGCCAGTAGTATGGTGGGAGGGGACAATGAGCAGTTCTTC.

The chain employs TRBV30 and TRBJ2-7; tentative D call: TRBD2 (5 bases). The length of the CDR3 is 14 residues. Trimming cost V 4 bases and J 0 bases, with 13 bases left between them. The germline gives CDR1 GTSNPN, CDR2 SVGIG (reference sequence). The CDR3 DNA sequence: TGTGCCTGGATGAAGGGAGAGGTCTCCTACGAGCAGTACTTC. It yields the protein CAWMKGEVSYEQYF.

The chain links TRBV30 to TRBJ2-5, with D unclear. The germline CDR1 and CDR2 sequences are GTSNPN and SVGIG (reference sequence). Trimming pared 0 bases from V and 0 bases from J, leaving 5 bases between. This CDR3 is 13 amino acids long. The CDR3 loop is CAWSVSYQETQYF. The CDR3 DNA follows: TGTGCCTGGAGTGTCTCGTACCAAGAGACCCAGTACTTC.

This clone has a handful of counts. V and J are TRBV18 and TRBJ2-7, with 16 positions matching TRBD2. Germline-derived CDR1 and CDR2 are KGHSH and LQKENI. After removal of 4 bases from V and 6 bases from J, the junction contained 6 bases not matched to a gene. The CDR3 length is 16 residues. The CDR3 nucleotides are TGTGCCAGCTCACAGGGACTAGCGGGAGGGCTACCCGAGCAGTACTTC. Translated: CASSQGLAGGLPEQYF.

The chain links TRBV6-5 to TRBJ1-5; the match to TRBD1 covers 7 bases. The V gene's germline CDR1 is MNHEY and CDR2 SVGAGI. Losses at the gene ends were 6 bases for V and 7 bases for J; bases not matched to a gene: 6. The CDR3 totals 13 residues. This CDR3 is CASSPDRAQPQHF. CDR3 DNA: TGTGCCAGCAGCCCCGACAGGGCCCAGCCCCAGCATTTT.

V and J are TRBV11-2 and TRBJ1-2, with no clear D. The CDR3 consists of 14 residues. The V gene's germline CDR1 is SGHAT and CDR2 FQNNGV. V was pared by 0 bases and J by 7 bases, with 12 bases between. The CDR3, as DNA: TGTGCCAGCAGCTTAGACCCGGGAATGGGTGGCTACACCTTC. It specifies CASSLDPGMGGYTF. The variable domain in full, with the rest retrieved from reference TRBV11-2 and TRBJ1-2, is EAGVAQSPRYKIIEKRQSVAFWCNPISGHATLYWYQQILGQGPKLLIQFQNNGVVDDSQLPKDRFSAERLKGVDSTLKIQPAKLEDSAVYLCASSLDPGMGGYTFGSGTRLTVV.

This clone was seen only once. J is TRBJ2-5 and V is TRBV27, with 7 nucleotides matching TRBD1. V gave up 1 base and J gave up 3 bases; unmatched junction bases: 2. Germline lookup yields CDR1 MNHEY and CDR2 SMNVEV (reference sequence). The CDR3 is 14 residues long. CDR3 sequence reads: CASSLWGTEETQYF. The CDR3 DNA follows: TGTGCCAGCAGTTTATGGGGGACAGAAGAGACCCAGTACTTC.

This clone was seen a single time. The gene calls are TRBV2 and TRBJ2-1, with 12 bases matching TRBD2. From germline, CDR1 is SNHLY and CDR2 FYNNEI. The CDR3 loop spans 16 amino acids. Trimming at V came to 7 bases and at J to 12 bases, leaving 16 bases not matched to a gene. The CDR3 spells CASTLEELAGGEGQFF. In nucleotides, the CDR3 is TGTGCCAGCACCCTAGAAGAACTAGCGGGAGGAGAGGGGCAGTTCTTC.

The chain has TRBV5-6 and TRBJ1-1, with 7 bases lining up with TRBD1. The V gene end was trimmed by 2 bases and the J gene end by 8 bases; junction bases not matched to a gene: 9. The CDR3 is 14 amino acids. Germline CDR1 reads SGHDT; CDR2 reads YYEEEE. CDR3 sequence (DNA): TGTGCCAGCAGCTTTCGACAGGGAACCGAAGAAGCTTTCTTT. Amino acids: CASSFRQGTEEAFF.